This passage covers 14 T cell receptor beta chains from one sample sequenced in a study of blood T cell repertoires in COVID-19. The repertoire was sequenced with immunoSEQ multiplex PCR; TCRdb's copy has only in-frame clones and lacks some. The table records around 200,000 clones, roughly 89% of them present only once. The sequenced material came from PBMCs or T cells enriched from blood (not recorded which). Source of these receptors: a man aged 18 to 30 with acute COVID-19.

This chain joins TRBV21-1 and TRBJ1-3. TRBV21-1 is reported as a pseudogene. This CDR3 contains 14 residues. CDR3 in amino acids: CASSSHSPGNTIYF. The DNA of the CDR3 is TGTGCCAGCAGCTCGCATAGCCCGGGAAACACCATATATTTT.

The V call is TRBV19, the J call TRBJ2-7, with 10 bases aligning to TRBD1. Looked up from germline, CDR1 is LNHDA and CDR2 is SQIVND (reference sequence). The CDR3 length is 13 residues. V dropped 9 bases and J dropped 5; count of bases not matched to a gene: 7. For the CDR3, the DNA is TGTGCCAGCGGGACAGGGGAAACGGACGAGCAGTACTTC. It specifies CASGTGETDEQYF.

The CDR3 coding sequence is TGTGCCAGCACATACGCGGGGCTTCGTGATGAAAAACTGTTTTTT. Residues: CASTYAGLRDEKLFF. This chain joins TRBV7-2 and TRBJ1-4; a possible D gene is TRBD1 (5 bases). The V end lost 7 bases, the J end lost 6 bases, and 18 bases lay between the germline ends. There are 15 residues in the CDR3. Germline V gene sequence: CDR1 SGHTA, CDR2 FQGNSA.

The rearrangement uses TRBV29-1 and TRBJ2-1, with D unresolved. The germline V gene encodes CDR1 SQVTM and CDR2 ANQGSEA. The CDR3 sequence is 12 residues long. The germline V and J ends were trimmed by 1 base and 6 bases, with 7 bases remaining between them. Here the CDR3 DNA reads TGCAGCGTTGAAGGCCAGTTCAATGAGCAGTTCTTC. Translated: CSVEGQFNEQFF.

The V and J genes are TRBV5-1 and TRBJ1-2; 11 bases map to TRBD1. Germline assignment: CDR1 SGHRS and CDR2 YFSETQ. V was clipped by 3 bases and J by 2 bases; unmatched bases: 6. This CDR3 contains 16 residues. The CDR3 bases are TGCGCCAGCAGCTCCGGGACAGGGGGAGTCAACTATGGCTACACCTTC. Translating gives CASSSGTGGVNYGYTF. The full variable domain, rest sourced from reference TRBV5-1 and TRBJ1-2, is KAGVTQTPRYLIKTRGQQVTLSCSPISGHRSVSWYQQTPGQGLQFLFEYFSETQRNKGNFPGRFSGRQFSNSRSEMNVSTLELGDSALYLCASSSGTGGVNYGYTFGSGTRLTVV.

Regarding this clone: The junction differs from germline at one of its ends, possibly a read error. The chain uses TRBV6-2 or TRBV6-3 and TRBJ2-7; no clear D. There are 13 residues in the CDR3. CDR1 is MNHEY and CDR2 is SVGEGT in the germline V gene. CDR3 DNA: TGTGCTAGCAGTTACTTAGGAGCCTACGAGCAGTACTTC. It yields the protein CASSYLGAYEQYF.

The chain couples TRBV4-1 to TRBJ1-2; TRBD1 agrees at 8 bases. The germline gives CDR1 MGHRA, CDR2 YSYEKL. This CDR3 has 13 amino acids. J was trimmed by 7 bases and V by 4 bases; bases with no gene match: 5. CDR3 amino acids: CASSLSGTGGYTF. CDR3 coding DNA: TGCGCCAGCAGCCTTTCCGGGACAGGTGGCTACACCTTC.

The DNA for the CDR3 is TGTGCCAGCAGCAAGCTATATTCCTACGAGCAGTACTTC. It specifies CASSKLYSYEQYF. The V gene is TRBV7-9, the J gene TRBJ2-7; D gene unclear. The CDR3 sequence is 13 residues long. The germline CDR1 and CDR2 sequences are SEHNR and FQNEAQ (reference sequence). Trimming stripped 5 bases from V and 1 base from J, with 9 bases between.

This clone turned up a few times. The chain is built from TRBV19 and TRBJ2-2; D is possibly TRBD1 (6 bases). V lost 7 bases to trimming and J lost 4 bases, with 13 bases between them. Germline V gene lookup returns CDR1 LNHDA and CDR2 SQIVND (reference sequence). The CDR3 has 14 residues. The CDR3 here is CASTSTGPTGELFF. CDR3 DNA sequence: TGTGCCAGTACCTCAACAGGGCCCACCGGGGAGCTGTTTTTT.

This rearrangement joins TRBV2 to TRBJ2-1, with 8 bases aligning to TRBD2. This CDR3 region has 15 residues. Trimming took 2 bases from V and 7 from J; bases not matched to a gene: 7. The germline V gene encodes CDR1 SNHLY and CDR2 FYNNEI. The CDR3 is CASSETSSGWNEQFF. The CDR3 bases are TGTGCCAGCAGTGAAACGTCTAGCGGGTGGAATGAGCAGTTCTTC. The whole variable domain, remainder taken from reference TRBV2 and TRBJ2-1, is EPEVTQTPSHQVTQMGQEVILRCVPISNHLYFYWYRQILGQKVEFLVSFYNNEISEKSEIFDDQFSVERPDGSNFTLKIRSTKLEDSAMYFCASSETSSGWNEQFFGPGTRLTVL.

V gene TRBV2 combines with J gene TRBJ2-5; D possibly corresponds to TRBD2 (6 bases). With 6 bases removed from V and 5 bases from J, the gap between germline ends came to 13 bases. The germline V gene has CDR1 SNHLY and CDR2 FYNNEI. This CDR3 is 13 amino acids long. In DNA form, the CDR3 reads TGTGCCAGCAGGGCGGGATGGTCGGAGACCCAGTACTTC. Translated, it gives CASRAGWSETQYF.

The V gene is TRBV11-2, the J gene TRBJ2-7; 7 nucleotides line up with TRBD1. V was clipped by 5 bases and J by 2 bases; unmatched bases: 12. This CDR3 has 16 residues. Germline assignment: CDR1 SGHAT and CDR2 FQNNGV. CDR3 nucleotide sequence: TGTGCCAGCAGCCCTCCCCGAGACAGGGCGCCCTACGAGCAGTACTTC. It translates to CASSPPRDRAPYEQYF.

The chain uses TRBV30 and TRBJ1-4; TRBD1 agrees at 7 bases. Per the germline V gene, CDR1 is GTSNPN and CDR2 is SVGIG (reference sequence). CDR3 length equals 15 residues. The V segment lost 7 bases and the J segment 3 bases; nucleotides outside the gene matches: 11. CDR3 coding DNA: TGTGCCTCATCTCCGACAGGGTCCGCTAATGAAAAACTGTTTTTT. Protein product: CASSPTGSANEKLFF.

This clone was counted only a few times. The rearrangement joins TRBV19 to TRBJ2-2, with 9 bases identical to TRBD2. The V gene's germline CDR1 is LNHDA and CDR2 SQIVND (reference sequence). With 3 bases clipped from V and 3 bases from J, the junction kept 14 bases outside the gene matches. CDR3 size: 19 residues. CDR3 bases: TGTGCCAGTAGTATCCCAGAATATAGCGGGAGAGATGACACCGGGGAGCTGTTTTTT. Translating it yields CASSIPEYSGRDDTGELFF.